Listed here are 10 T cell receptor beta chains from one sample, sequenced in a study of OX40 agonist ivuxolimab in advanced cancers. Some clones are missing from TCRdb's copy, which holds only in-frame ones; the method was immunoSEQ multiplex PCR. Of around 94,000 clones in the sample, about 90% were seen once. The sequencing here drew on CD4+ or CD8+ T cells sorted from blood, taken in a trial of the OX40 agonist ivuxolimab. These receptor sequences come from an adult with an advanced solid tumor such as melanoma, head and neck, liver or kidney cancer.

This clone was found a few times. CDR3 sequence reads: CAISESQSNYGYTF. Here the CDR3 DNA reads TGTGCCATCAGTGAAAGTCAGTCTAACTATGGCTACACCTTC. The rearrangement uses TRBV10-3 and TRBJ1-2; D ambiguous. V was shortened by 3 bases and J by 0 bases, with 8 bases between the two germline ends. The CDR3 has 14 amino acids. From germline, CDR1 is ENHRY and CDR2 SYGVKD.

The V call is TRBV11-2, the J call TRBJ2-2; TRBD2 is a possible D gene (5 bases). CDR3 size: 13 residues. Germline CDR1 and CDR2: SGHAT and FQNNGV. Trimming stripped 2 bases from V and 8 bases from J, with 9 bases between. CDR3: CASSLTRDGELFF. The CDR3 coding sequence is TGTGCCAGCAGCTTAACCCGGGATGGGGAGCTGTTTTTT.

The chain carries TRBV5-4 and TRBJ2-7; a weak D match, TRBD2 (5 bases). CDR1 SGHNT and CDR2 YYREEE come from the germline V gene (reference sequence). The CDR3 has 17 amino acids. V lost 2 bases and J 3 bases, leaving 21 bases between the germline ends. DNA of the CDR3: TGTGCCAGCAGCTTAACGCTCCGGGATTATGGGAACTACGAGCAGTACTTC. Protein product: CASSLTLRDYGNYEQYF.

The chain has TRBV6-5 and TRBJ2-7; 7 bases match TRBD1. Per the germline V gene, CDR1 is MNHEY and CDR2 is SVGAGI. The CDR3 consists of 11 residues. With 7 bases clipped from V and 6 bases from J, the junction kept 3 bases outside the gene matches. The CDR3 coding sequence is TGTGCCAGCACACAGGGGAGCGAGCAGTACTTC. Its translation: CASTQGSEQYF.

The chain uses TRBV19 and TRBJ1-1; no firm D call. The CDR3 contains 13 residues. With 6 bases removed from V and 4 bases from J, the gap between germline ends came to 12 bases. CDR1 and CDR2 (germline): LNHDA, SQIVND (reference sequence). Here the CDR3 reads CASRNTEFTEAFF. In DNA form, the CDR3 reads TGTGCCAGTAGGAACACAGAGTTCACTGAAGCTTTCTTT.

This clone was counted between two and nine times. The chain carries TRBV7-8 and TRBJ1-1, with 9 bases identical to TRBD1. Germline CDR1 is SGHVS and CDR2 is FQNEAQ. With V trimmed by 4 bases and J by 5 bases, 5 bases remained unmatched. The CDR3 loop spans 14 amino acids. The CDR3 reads CASSSYRGRTEAFF. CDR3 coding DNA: TGTGCCAGCAGCTCGTACAGGGGGCGGACTGAAGCTTTCTTT.

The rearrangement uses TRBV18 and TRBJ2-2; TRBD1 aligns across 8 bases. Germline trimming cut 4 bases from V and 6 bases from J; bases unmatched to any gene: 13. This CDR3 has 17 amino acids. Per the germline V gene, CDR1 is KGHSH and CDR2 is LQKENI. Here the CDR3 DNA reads TGTGCCAGCTCACGACTTCCCGGGACAGGTAGATCCGGGGAGCTGTTTTTT. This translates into CASSRLPGTGRSGELFF.

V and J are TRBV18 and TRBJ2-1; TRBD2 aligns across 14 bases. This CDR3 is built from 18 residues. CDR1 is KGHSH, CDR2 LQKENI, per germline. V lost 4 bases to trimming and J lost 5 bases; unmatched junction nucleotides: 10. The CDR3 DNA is TGTGCCAGCTCACGTGCCGGGACTAGCGGGAGAGGAGACAATGAGCAGTTCTTC. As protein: CASSRAGTSGRGDNEQFF. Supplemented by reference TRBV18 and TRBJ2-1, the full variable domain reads NAGVMQNPRHLVRRRGQEARLRCSPMKGHSHVYWYRQLPEEGLKFMVYLQKENIIDESGMPKERFSAEFPKEGPSILRIQQVVRGDSAAYFCASSRAGTSGRGDNEQFFGPGTRLTVL.

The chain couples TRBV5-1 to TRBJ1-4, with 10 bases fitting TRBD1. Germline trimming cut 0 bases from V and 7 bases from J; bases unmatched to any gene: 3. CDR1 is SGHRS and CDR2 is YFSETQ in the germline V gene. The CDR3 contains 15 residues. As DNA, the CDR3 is TGCGCCAGCAGCTTGGACGGGACAGGGGCTGAAAAACTGTTTTTT. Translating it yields CASSLDGTGAEKLFF.

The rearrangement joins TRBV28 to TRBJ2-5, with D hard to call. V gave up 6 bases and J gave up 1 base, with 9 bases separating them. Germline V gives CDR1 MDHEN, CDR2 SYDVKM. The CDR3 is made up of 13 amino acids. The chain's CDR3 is CASRGQFQETQYF. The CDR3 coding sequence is TGTGCCAGCAGGGGTCAGTTCCAAGAGACCCAGTACTTC.